Shown below are 26 T cell receptor beta chains from a single sample sequenced in a study of blood T cells in healthy people across ages. Next came a second PCR, run for roughly 6 to 11 cycles, which used a sample-barcoded 5' primer along with a J-beta primer mix. TCRdb passed the 5' RACE reads through MiXCR, listing each CDR3 protein once. The data contain approximately 580,000 distinct CDR3 sequences, 24% of them singletons. This sample was also put to use in a study of T cells of mothers and their children.

The sequenced material came from blood. The receptors were gathered from a boy aged 5-17 years in good health.

The rearrangement joins TRBV7-2 to TRBJ2-1; D is uncertain. TRBJ2-7 matches the DNA end more closely, so the J call is doubtful. This CDR3 contains 13 residues. CDR1 SGHTA and CDR2 FQGNSA come from the germline V gene. The CDR3 region is CASSQMGFYEQYF. CDR3 DNA sequence: TGTGCCAGCAGCCAAATGGGGTTCTACGAGCAGTACTTC.

J is TRBJ2-5 and V is TRBV6-1, with 11 bases matching TRBD2. The CDR3 consists of 16 residues. Germline CDR1 MNHNS, CDR2 SASEGT. V lost 1 base to trimming and J lost 1 base; unmatched junction nucleotides: 2. CDR3 region: CASSEELAGVQETQYF. As DNA, the CDR3 is TGTGCCAGCAGTGAAGAACTAGCGGGGGTCCAAGAGACCCAGTACTTC.

This clonotype was found a few times. This chain links TRBV29-1 with TRBJ2-1; D is uncertain. The end of the DNA is better explained by TRBJ2-5, so the J call may be wrong. The CDR3 spans 12 residues. CDR1 is SQVTM, CDR2 ANQGSEA, per germline. The CDR3 DNA reads TGCAGCGTGATCGGAACATTGGAGACCCAGTACTTC. Protein: CSVIGTLETQYF.

This clonotype was seen more than once but under ten times. V gene TRBV28 combines with J gene TRBJ1-5, with D perhaps TRBD1 (6 bases). CDR1 is MDHEN, CDR2 SYDVKM, per germline. The CDR3 consists of 15 residues. V was pared by 6 bases and J by 11 bases, with 23 bases between. Here the CDR3 reads CASSWTVAALRAQHF. The CDR3 DNA follows: TGTGCCAGCAGCTGGACAGTAGCAGCTCTTCGGGCCCAGCATTTT.

V gene TRBV12-3 or TRBV12-4 combines with J gene TRBJ1-4, with D perhaps matching TRBD1 (5 bases). The CDR3 runs 12 residues. The V end lost 7 bases, the J end lost 8 bases, and 11 bases lay between the germline ends. CDR3: CASTYRREKLFF. CDR3 bases: TGTGCCAGCACGTACAGGAGAGAAAAACTGTTTTTT.

The chain uses TRBV29-1 and TRBJ2-7; 10 bases line up with TRBD2. Germline V lookup: CDR1 SQVTM, CDR2 ANQGSEA. The J segment lost 5 bases and the V segment lost 7 bases, leaving 8 bases of the junction unmatched. This CDR3 has 13 residues. The CDR3 sequence: CSAPSGRGDEQYF. The CDR3 bases are TGCAGCGCCCCTAGCGGGAGAGGGGACGAGCAGTACTTC.

This rearrangement joins TRBV28 to TRBJ2-1; 8 bases line up with TRBD1. V was pared by 3 bases and J by 2 bases, with 9 bases of the junction left unmatched. Germline V CDR1 and CDR2: MDHEN, SYDVKM. The CDR3 contains 17 residues. CDR3: CASSFGPRDRTYNEQFF. The CDR3 bases are TGTGCCAGCAGTTTCGGTCCCCGGGACAGGACCTACAATGAGCAGTTCTTC.

The CDR3 coding sequence is TGCGCCAGCAGCCAAGATCAGTGGGGGACTGAAGCTTTCTTT. It yields the protein CASSQDQWGTEAFF. The V gene is TRBV4-3, the J gene TRBJ1-1, with D possibly being TRBD1 (5 bases). V gave up 0 bases and J gave up 5 bases, with 10 bases separating them. There are 14 residues in the CDR3. Germline CDR1 reads LGHNA; CDR2 reads YSLEER.

This clonotype was found a few times. V is TRBV21-1 and J is TRBJ1-2; no check of the table's D call, TRBD1, against the DNA was made. TRBV21-1 is a listed pseudogene. The CDR3 sequence is 18 residues long. Here the CDR3 DNA reads TGTGCCAGCAGCAAAGGGGTCCCGGGACAGGTCGAAAACTATGGCTACACCTTC. It encodes CASSKGVPGQVENYGYTF.

As DNA, the CDR3 is TGTGCCACCAGTGATTCGAGTGAAGCTTTCTTT. It encodes CATSDSSEAFF. The V gene is TRBV24-1, the J gene TRBJ1-1; D is unresolved. This CDR3 contains 11 residues. V lost 2 bases to trimming and J lost 7 bases, with 4 bases between them. Germline V gene sequence: CDR1 KGHDR, CDR2 SFDVKD.

This clonotype has only a few counts. V is TRBV15 and J is TRBJ2-1, with D unresolved. Trimming cost V 8 bases and J 4 bases, with 6 bases left between them. The CDR3 contains 11 residues. CDR1 is LNHNV, CDR2 YYDKDF, per germline (reference sequence). The CDR3 coding sequence is TGTGCCACCGAGGAATACAATGAGCAGTTCTTC. Amino acid sequence: CATEEYNEQFF.

The table lists this clonotype with a few counts. The chain recombines TRBV20-1 with TRBJ2-5; 13 bases line up with TRBD2. Trimming at V came to 1 base and at J to 11 bases, leaving 10 bases not matched to a gene. The CDR3 spans 15 residues. Germline-derived CDR1 and CDR2 are DFQATT and SNEGSKA (reference sequence). CDR3 sequence: CSARGPGLAGVPQYF. DNA of the CDR3: TGCAGTGCTAGAGGCCCCGGACTAGCGGGAGTTCCTCAGTACTTC.

This clonotype occurred a few times. The chain recombines TRBV28 with TRBJ2-2, with 10 bases identical to TRBD2. With V trimmed by 5 bases and J by 4 bases, 16 bases remained unmatched. Germline V CDR1 and CDR2: MDHEN, SYDVKM. This CDR3 is built from 19 residues. The CDR3 DNA sequence: TGTGCCAGCAGTACCCGGACAAAACTAGCGGGACCACTCACCGGGGAGCTGTTTTTT. This codes for CASSTRTKLAGPLTGELFF.

This sequence joins TRBV9 and TRBJ2-7; 9 positions agree with TRBD1. Trimming at V came to 0 bases and at J to 5 bases, leaving 6 bases not matched to a gene. This CDR3 spans 15 amino acids. Germline V gene data show CDR1 as SGDLS and CDR2 as YYNGEE. DNA for the CDR3: TGTGCCAGCAGCGTAGAGGGGACAGGGCTCGACGAGCAGTACTTC. This encodes CASSVEGTGLDEQYF.

The chain is built from TRBV20-1 and TRBJ2-1; D is undetermined. The CDR3 spans 12 residues. Germline V gene data show CDR1 as DFQATT and CDR2 as SNEGSKA (reference sequence). Trimming removed 5 bases at V and 10 bases at J, with 15 bases between. In DNA form, the CDR3 reads TGCAGTGCTCCCCCCCCGGCCTCGGAGCAGTTCTTC. Its translation: CSAPPPASEQFF.

The chain is built from TRBV12-3 or TRBV12-4 and TRBJ2-3; D is ambiguous. This CDR3 is built from 14 residues. Trimming took 0 bases from V and 2 from J, leaving 6 bases between them. The CDR3 DNA sequence: TGTGCCAGCAGTTTAGCGTGGGCCACAGATACGCAGTATTTT. Protein: CASSLAWATDTQYF.

This chain connects TRBV7-9 to TRBJ1-3; D remains ambiguous. V lost 0 bases and J 0 bases, leaving 9 bases between the germline ends. Germline CDR1 is SEHNR and CDR2 is FQNEAQ (reference sequence). The CDR3 has 16 residues. In nucleotides, the CDR3 is TGTGCCAGCAGCTTAGCGACAAGCATCTCTGGAAACACCATATATTTT. It translates to CASSLATSISGNTIYF.

The chain links TRBV6-5 to TRBJ1-5; no firm D call. Trimming removed 5 bases from V and 6 bases from J, with 14 bases in between. This CDR3 is built from 14 residues. Germline CDR1 MNHEY, CDR2 SVGAGI. CDR3 region: CASSHDGGSQPQHF. The CDR3 nucleotides are TGTGCCAGCAGTCACGATGGTGGGAGTCAGCCCCAGCATTTT.

This clonotype was counted between two and nine times. J is TRBJ2-5 and V is TRBV2; D assignment may be TRBD1 or TRBD2 (5 bases each). CDR3 length: 13 amino acids. Per the germline V gene, CDR1 is SNHLY and CDR2 is FYNNEI. V was cut by 10 bases and J by 1 base, with 13 bases left in between. The CDR3 spells CATIGTLQETQYF. DNA of the CDR3: TGTGCCACCATTGGGACCCTCCAAGAGACCCAGTACTTC.

The chain has TRBV20-1 and TRBJ2-7, with 7 bases identical to TRBD1. The CDR3 sequence is 17 residues long. Trimming removed 6 bases from V and 0 bases from J; junction bases left unmatched: 17. Germline V CDR1 and CDR2: DFQATT, SNEGSKA (reference sequence). The CDR3 sequence is CSAYSDRLGSPSYEQYF. Written as DNA, the CDR3 is TGCAGTGCGTACTCGGACAGGCTAGGATCTCCCTCCTACGAGCAGTACTTC.

The chain combines TRBV20-1 with TRBJ2-5, with 7 bases lining up with TRBD2. Germline values: CDR1 DFQATT, CDR2 SNEGSKA (reference sequence). V dropped 2 bases and J dropped 5; count of bases not matched to a gene: 8. The CDR3 totals 14 residues. In DNA form, the CDR3 reads TGCAGTGCTAGATCGGGAGGAGGGGTCGAGACCCAGTACTTC. Its translation is CSARSGGGVETQYF.

V gene TRBV3-1 combines with J gene TRBJ2-3; 12 bases are shared with TRBD2. Germline V gives CDR1 LGHDT, CDR2 YNNKEL (reference sequence). J gave up 4 bases and V 4 bases, and 15 bases lay outside the gene matches. CDR3 length: 19 residues. CDR3: CASSLIPGTSGSGADTQYF. The CDR3 region has the DNA TGTGCCAGCAGCCTCATCCCGGGGACTAGCGGGTCCGGAGCAGATACGCAGTATTTT.

This rearrangement joins TRBV7-8 to TRBJ2-5; 13 nucleotides agree with TRBD2. Germline CDR1 SGHVS, CDR2 FQNEAQ. Losses at the gene ends were 5 bases for V and 2 bases for J; bases not matched to a gene: 17. The length of the CDR3 is 20 residues. The CDR3 region is CASSQLSRIGLAGVQETQYF. The CDR3 DNA sequence: TGTGCCAGCAGCCAGCTATCGCGAATAGGACTAGCGGGGGTACAAGAGACCCAGTACTTC.

The V gene is TRBV6-1, the J gene TRBJ2-7; 7 bases match TRBD1. V shed 11 bases, J shed 3 bases, and the junction held 16 bases outside the gene matches. CDR1 is MNHNS and CDR2 is SASEGT in the germline V gene. The CDR3 runs 15 residues. In DNA form, the CDR3 reads TGTGCCGTCCCAGGGGGACAGAGGCTTCACTACGAGCAGTACTTC. Amino acids: CAVPGGQRLHYEQYF.

The chain recombines TRBV7-9 with TRBJ2-4, with D possibly TRBD2 on 5 matching bases. The V and J ends lost 1 base and 5 bases respectively, with 12 bases between them. Germline CDR1 SEHNR, CDR2 FQNEAQ (reference sequence). The CDR3 is made up of 15 amino acids. The CDR3 DNA follows: TGTGCCAGCAGCTTAGGTGGAGGTTTACAAAACATTCAGTACTTC. It yields the protein CASSLGGGLQNIQYF.

The V gene is TRBV20-1, the J gene TRBJ2-5; no clear D gene. The J call may not be correct, given that the DNA end is closer to TRBJ2-7. Germline values: CDR1 DFQATT, CDR2 SNEGSKA (reference sequence). This CDR3 region has 14 residues. CDR3 residues: CSAVDHPSSYEQYF. CDR3 coding DNA: TGCAGTGCAGTGGACCACCCTAGCTCCTACGAGCAGTACTTC.